This TCR beta chain was sequenced during a study of early T cells in non-severe SARS-CoV-2 infection. TCRdb analysed the 5' RACE reads with MiXCR anew, one entry per CDR3 protein. The table has some 77,000 distinct CDR3 sequences, around 10% seen once. This clonotype was detected a few times. There are 14 residues in the CDR3. The germline gives CDR1 SGHTA, CDR2 FQGNSA. V lost 2 bases and J 4 bases, leaving 12 bases between the germline ends. The specimen was whole blood, collected at baseline. V is TRBV7-2 and J is TRBJ2-7; maybe TRBD1 (5 bases). The sequence derives from an adult who was a healthcare worker with PCR-confirmed SARS-CoV-2 infection or an uninfected control (not recorded which). The donor label of this sample is uncertain. CDR3 DNA: TGTGCCAGCAGCTTACTGGGGCAGGGATACGAGCAGTACTTC. Amino acid sequence: CASSLLGQGYEQYF.